The sequence of this TCR beta chain was determined in a study of blood T cell repertoires in COVID-19. This clone was found once. Libraries were prepared by immunoSEQ multiplex PCR; TCRdb keeps only in-frame clonotypes and omits some of them. Among about 87,000 clones listed, over 75% were seen once. Trimming stripped 3 bases from V and 4 bases from J, with 21 bases between. From germline, CDR1 is MDHEN and CDR2 SYDVKM. The CDR3 runs to 17 residues. The sample consisted of peripheral blood. The rearrangement joins TRBV28 to TRBJ1-2; D is ambiguous. The clonotype was recovered from a woman in her sixties or seventies with acute or convalescent COVID-19. CDR3 residues: CASSFPISTSESYGYTF. The CDR3 DNA is TGTGCCAGCAGTTTCCCAATTAGCACCAGTGAATCCTATGGCTACACCTTC.